Listed below are T cell receptor beta chains from one sample, sequenced in a study of blood T cells in healthy people across ages. Using its own MiXCR run on the 5' RACE reads, TCRdb lists one record per CDR3 protein. The table lists about 560,000 distinct CDR3 sequences, approximately 26% of them singletons. This sample was also put to use in a study of T cells of mothers and their children.

The specimen was blood. The origin of the receptors is a boy under 10 years old in good health. The CDR3 runs from the conserved cysteine through the conserved F or W. A D gene is named only where the DNA matches it firmly. The size of a clone is reported for some rows only, either as once, few or many, or as a class for expanded clones.

j_call	d_call	clone_size	v_call	cdr3_nt	cdr3_aa
TRBJ2-5	-	many	TRBV20-1	TGCAGTGCTAGACCCCGGGACAAAGAGACCCAGTACTTC	CSARPRDKETQYF
TRBJ1-1	-	-	TRBV5-1	TGCGCCAGCAGCTTCTGGGACTTTCAGAGCACTGAAGCTTTCTTT	CASSFWDFQSTEAFF
TRBJ2-3	-	few	TRBV21-1	TGTGCCAGCAGCAAAGCGCTCCGGACGGGAGAGGAAGATACGCAGTATTTT	CASSKALRTGEEDTQYF
TRBJ2-1	-	-	TRBV6-1	TGTGCCAGCAGTGAAGTGGGTATCTCCTACAATGAGCAGTTCTTC	CASSEVGISYNEQFF
TRBJ2-5	TRBD2	-	TRBV7-2	TGTGCCAGCAGCTTAGCGGGTGCGGGAGTGGGGGAGACCCAGTACTTC	CASSLAGAGVGETQYF
TRBJ2-2	-	few	TRBV6-6	TGTGCCAGCAGTTACGGGGCGGGCGACCTGTTTTTT	CASSYGAGDLFF
TRBJ2-1	TRBD2	few	TRBV30	TGTGCCTGGAGTGTACTACTAGCGCTTGAGCAGTTCTTC	CAWSVLLALEQFF
TRBJ2-3	-	few	TRBV6-5	TGTGCCAGCAGTAATACGGCTAAAGATGCGCAGTATTTT	CASSNTAKDAQYF
TRBJ1-1	-	-	TRBV15	TGTGCCACCAGCAGAGGGACGCGGGGGACCTCTGAAGCTTTCTTT	CATSRGTRGTSEAFF
TRBJ1-3	-	-	TRBV27	TGTGCCAGTGGACTTGGGGGTGAATCTGGAAACACCATATATTTT	CASGLGGESGNTIYF
TRBJ2-3	-	many	TRBV27	TGTGCCAGCAGCTCCGGGCTAAGCACAGATACGCAGTATTTT	CASSSGLSTDTQYF
TRBJ2-1	-	-	TRBV3-1	TGTGCCAGCAGCCAAGATCTTGGAGAATACAATGAGCAGTTCTTC	CASSQDLGEYNEQFF
TRBJ2-1	-	-	TRBV2	TGTGCCAGTCGTGGGGACAACCCCTACAATGAGCAGTTCTTC	CASRGDNPYNEQFF
TRBJ2-7	-	-	TRBV20-1	TGCAGTGCTAGCGGCCAGGCCTCCTACGAGCAGTACTTC	CSASGQASYEQYF
TRBJ2-2	-	-	TRBV14	TGTGCCAGCAGCCCACTCCGGACCTTAAGTTACGACACCGGGGAGCTGTTTTTT	CASSPLRTLSYDTGELFF
TRBJ2-2	-	-	TRBV5-4	TGTGCCAGCAGCTCCGGGTCTATCGACGGGGAGCTGTTTTTT	CASSSGSIDGELFF
TRBJ2-3	TRBD1	once	TRBV6-2/TRBV6-3	TGTGCCAGCAGTTACTCGACAGGGGTAGATACGCAGTATTTT	CASSYSTGVDTQYF
TRBJ2-3	TRBD2	-	TRBV3-1	TGTGCCAGCAGCCAGATCGGAAGCGGGGTGGGAGATACGCAGTATTTT	CASSQIGSGVGDTQYF
TRBJ2-3	-	-	TRBV20-1	TGCAGTGCTAGAGATCCACTAGAAACAGATACGCAGTGTTTT	CSARDPLETDTQCF
TRBJ2-2	-	few	TRBV6-2/TRBV6-3	TGTGCCAGCAGAGAAACCGGGGAGCTGTTTTTT	CASRETGELFF
TRBJ2-7	-	few	TRBV12-3/TRBV12-4	TGTGCCAGCGGGGGTTGGTACGAGCAGTACTTC	CASGGWYEQYF
TRBJ2-4	-	-	TRBV20-1	TGCAGTGCGAAGGCTGGGCCCGCCTTTCCCCCTCAGTACTTC	CSAKAGPAFPPQYF
TRBJ2-2	-	-	TRBV20-1	TGCAGTGCTAGAGAGTTCAGGACCGGGGAGCTGTTTTTT	CSAREFRTGELFF
TRBJ2-3	TRBD2	many	TRBV5-1	TGCGCCAGCAGCGGGCAGGGACTAGCGGGGGGGTCCGATACGCAGTATTTT	CASSGQGLAGGSDTQYF
TRBJ2-5	TRBD1	-	TRBV18	TGTGCCAGCTCGGGGACAGGAGCAAGGGGAGAGACCCAGTACTTC	CASSGTGARGETQYF
TRBJ1-2	-	few	TRBV2	TGTGCCAGCAGTCCCGAGCAGGGTATGTGGAACTATGGCTACACCTTC	CASSPEQGMWNYGYTF
TRBJ2-1	TRBD2	-	TRBV5-5	TGTGCCAGCAGCTTGGCGGGGGGATCAGTGCAGTTCTTC	CASSLAGGSVQFF
TRBJ2-5	-	-	TRBV29-1	TGCAGCGTTTTCGGAGACGGAGAAGGGGCCCAGTACTTC	CSVFGDGEGAQYF
TRBJ2-1	-	-	TRBV19	TGTGCCACCGAAAGGGGGGGAAGCTCCTACAATGAGCAGTTCTTC	CATERGGSSYNEQFF